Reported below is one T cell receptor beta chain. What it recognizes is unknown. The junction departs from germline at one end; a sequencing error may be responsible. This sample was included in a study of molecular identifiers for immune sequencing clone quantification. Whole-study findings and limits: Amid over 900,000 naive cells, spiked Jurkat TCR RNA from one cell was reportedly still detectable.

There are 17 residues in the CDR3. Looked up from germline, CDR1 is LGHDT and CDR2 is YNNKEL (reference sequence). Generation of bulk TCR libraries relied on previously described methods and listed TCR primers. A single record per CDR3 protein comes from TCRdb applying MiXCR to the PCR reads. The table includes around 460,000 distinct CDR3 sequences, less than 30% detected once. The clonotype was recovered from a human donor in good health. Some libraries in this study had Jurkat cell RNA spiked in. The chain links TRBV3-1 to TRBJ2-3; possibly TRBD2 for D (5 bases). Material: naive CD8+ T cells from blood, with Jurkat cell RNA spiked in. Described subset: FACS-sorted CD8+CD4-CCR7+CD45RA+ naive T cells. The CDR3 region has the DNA TGTGCCAGCAGCCCCTACCCCCTCCCGGGAAGCACAGATACGCCGTATTTT. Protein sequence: CASSPYPLPGSTDTPYF.